The source of this T cell receptor (beta chain) is a study of sequential checkpoint blockade in melanoma (dated by TCRdb to the late 2010s). Background for the entire study: Using 1:1 randomization, the trial assigned patients either to first-line nivolumab followed by ipilimumab (arm A) or to ipilimumab followed by nivolumab (arm B). Maintenance nivolumab came after each of the two trial sequences. DNA from approximately 91 pretreatment melanoma tumor samples was subjected to TCRbeta immunosequencing. For 20 to 25 patients, matched tumor biopsies were taken both before treatment and at week 13, after single-agent nivolumab (arm A) or ipilimumab (arm B). The same lesion was the source of roughly four fifths of the matched pre- and post-treatment tumor biopsy pairs.

The immunoSEQ Assay was used to immunosequence TCRbeta CDR3 regions from genomic DNA. Genomic DNA was amplified by bias-controlled multiplex PCR before high-throughput sequencing. From the authors' description of their analysis: To quantify the absolute abundance of each unique TCRbeta CDR3 region, the sequences were collapsed and filtered. Clonality, defined as 1 minus Pielou's evenness, was calculated using productive rearrangements only. To compute tumor T-cell fraction, TCRbeta template counts were normalized to usable DNA, with usable DNA estimated from several housekeeping genes. A previously published method was used to identify clones with significantly greater frequencies in on-treatment samples than in baseline samples. The clones in this table, taken by TCRdb from immuneACCESS, are in-frame only. Not every clone is retained; where verified, under half of the shortfall comes from an unresolved V gene, and the cause of the rest is unknown. The V and J calls and the clone size are those of that table, but D and trimming were determined from the DNA. For this sample the table gives 7,000 or so clones, of which 20% were detected only once. The ten largest clonotypes hold less than 15% of the sample.

In the case of this clone: Its antigen remains undetermined. Qualities for individual bases were not recorded, and no much larger clone is one base off.

Sample treatment or condition, as interpreted from the label and publication: randomized to nivolumab then ipilimumab (arm A) or the reverse (arm B). None of the trial patients had been given prior DNA-damaging chemotherapy. CheckMate 064, a randomized, open-label phase II trial of sequential checkpoint blockade, was the source of the samples, all of which came from patients with melanoma. Genomic DNA from formalin-fixed paraffin-embedded (FFPE) tissue samples served as the input for tumor TCR sequencing. General findings and caveats noted by the study authors: PD-L1 staining and CD8+ T-cell counts correlated with tumor T-cell fraction and clonality, whereas mutational load did not. Clinical benefit was about 30 times more likely to be achieved by patients whose tumor T-cell fraction and clonality increased by week 13. Small sample sizes and reduced statistical power limited the analyses of tumor T-cell fraction within each arm. The response-prediction model combining TCR metrics and mutation burden needs validation in larger, independent patient cohorts. Among patients in the nivolumab-first arm (arm A), tumor TIL clonality before treatment was associated with response (P = .04).

The CDR3, from cysteine to phenylalanine, totals 16 residues. Only the CDR3 DNA is retained, 48 bases long and in frame from the first base. The germline V gene specifies KGHSH as CDR1 and LQKENI as CDR2. V is clipped by 2 bases and J by 5 bases, and the sequence between their germline boundaries is 18 bases long. This clonotype originated in a human donor with melanoma. This receptor chain uses TRBV18 and TRBJ2-5, with no reliable assignment of the D segment. The material was tumor tissue (inferred from file names), obtained from a patient given nivolumab and ipilimumab in sequence. The CDR3 is CASSPVLERWLETQYF. At the DNA level, the sequence is TGTGCCAGCTCACCAGTTTTAGAGCGATGGTTGGAGACCCAGTACTTC.